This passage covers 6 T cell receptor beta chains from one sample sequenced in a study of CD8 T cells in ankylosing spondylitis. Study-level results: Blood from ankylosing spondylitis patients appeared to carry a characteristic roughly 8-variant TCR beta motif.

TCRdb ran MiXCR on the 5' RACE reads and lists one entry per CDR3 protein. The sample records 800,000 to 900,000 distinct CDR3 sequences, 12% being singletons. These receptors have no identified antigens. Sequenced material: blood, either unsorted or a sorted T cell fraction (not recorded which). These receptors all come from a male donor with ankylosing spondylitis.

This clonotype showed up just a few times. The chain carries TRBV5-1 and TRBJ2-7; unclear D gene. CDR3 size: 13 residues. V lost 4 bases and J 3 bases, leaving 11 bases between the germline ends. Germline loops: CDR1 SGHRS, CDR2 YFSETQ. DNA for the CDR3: TGCGCCAGCAGCGGGATTGAGAACTACGAGCAGTACTTC. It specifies CASSGIENYEQYF.

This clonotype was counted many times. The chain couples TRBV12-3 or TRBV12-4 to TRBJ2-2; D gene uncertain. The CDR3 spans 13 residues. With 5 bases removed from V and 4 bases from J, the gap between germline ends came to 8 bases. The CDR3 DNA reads TGTGCCAGCAGTCCCGGTTTCACCGGGGAGCTGTTTTTT. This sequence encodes CASSPGFTGELFF.

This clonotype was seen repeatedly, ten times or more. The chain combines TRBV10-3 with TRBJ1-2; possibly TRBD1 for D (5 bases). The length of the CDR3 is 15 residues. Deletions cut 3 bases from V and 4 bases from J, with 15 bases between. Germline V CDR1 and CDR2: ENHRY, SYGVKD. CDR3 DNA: TGTGCCATCAGTGATGGACATGGATGGAGCTATGGCTACACCTTC. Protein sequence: CAISDGHGWSYGYTF.

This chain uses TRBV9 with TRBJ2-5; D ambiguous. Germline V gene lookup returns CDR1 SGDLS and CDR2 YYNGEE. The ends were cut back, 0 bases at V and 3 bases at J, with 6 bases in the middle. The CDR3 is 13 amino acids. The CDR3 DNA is TGTGCCAGCAGCGTAGACGCGAAAGAGACCCAGTACTTC. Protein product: CASSVDAKETQYF.

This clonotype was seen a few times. The CDR3 loop reads CSGTGTVYEKLFF. In nucleotides, the CDR3 is TGCAGTGGGACCGGGACTGTCTATGAAAAACTGTTTTTT. This rearrangement joins TRBV20-1 to TRBJ1-4; tentatively, D is TRBD1 (5 bases). This CDR3 contains 13 residues. V dropped 7 bases and J dropped 6 bases, with 15 bases sitting between them. The germline V gene encodes CDR1 DFQATT and CDR2 SNEGSKA (reference sequence).

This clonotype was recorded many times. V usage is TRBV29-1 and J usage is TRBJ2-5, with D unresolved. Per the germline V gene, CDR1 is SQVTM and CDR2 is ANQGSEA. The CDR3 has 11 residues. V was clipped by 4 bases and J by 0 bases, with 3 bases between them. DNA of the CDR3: TGCAGCGTTGCACACCAAGAGACCCAGTACTTC. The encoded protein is CSVAHQETQYF. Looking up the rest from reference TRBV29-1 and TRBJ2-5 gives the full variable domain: SAVISQKPSRDICQRGTSLTIQCQVDSQVTMMFWYRQQPGQSLTLIATANQGSEATYESGFVIDKFPISRPNLTFSTLTVSNMSPEDSSIYLCSVAHQETQYFGPGTRLLVL.